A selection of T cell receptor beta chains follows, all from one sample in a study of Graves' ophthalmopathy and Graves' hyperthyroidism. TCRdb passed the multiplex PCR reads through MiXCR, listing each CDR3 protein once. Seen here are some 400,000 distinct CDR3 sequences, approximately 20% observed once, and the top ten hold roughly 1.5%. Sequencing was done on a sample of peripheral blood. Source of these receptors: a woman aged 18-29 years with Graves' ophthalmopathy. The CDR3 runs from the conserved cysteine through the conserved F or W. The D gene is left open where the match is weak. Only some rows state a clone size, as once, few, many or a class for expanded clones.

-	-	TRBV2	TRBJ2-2	CASRRYTGELFF	TGTGCCAGCAGGAGGTACACCGGGGAGCTGTTTTTT
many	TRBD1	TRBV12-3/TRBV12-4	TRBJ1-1	CASSPRTGRDTEAFF	TGTGCCAGCAGTCCCCGGACAGGGAGGGACACTGAAGCTTTCTTT
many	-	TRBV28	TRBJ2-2	CASIQTRPAGELFF	TGTGCCAGCATCCAGACTAGGCCCGCCGGGGAGCTGTTTTTT
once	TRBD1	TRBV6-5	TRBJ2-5	CASSLGTGGKMETQYF	TGTGCCAGCAGTTTGGGGACAGGGGGGAAGATGGAGACCCAGTACTTC
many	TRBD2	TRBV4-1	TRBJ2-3	CASSQESGGAGDTQYF	TGCGCCAGCAGCCAAGAGAGCGGGGGGGCCGGCGATACGCAGTATTTT
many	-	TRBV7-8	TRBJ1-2	CASSLRRATAFYGYTF	TGTGCCAGCAGCTTAAGGCGCGCGACAGCTTTCTATGGCTACACCTTC
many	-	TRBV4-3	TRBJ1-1	CASSQGGYEAFF	TGCGCCAGCAGCCAAGGGGGGTATGAAGCTTTCTTT
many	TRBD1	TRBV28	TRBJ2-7	CASSIPGQGFMEQYF	TGTGCCAGCAGCATACCGGGACAGGGTTTTATGGAGCAGTACTTC
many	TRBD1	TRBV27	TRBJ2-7	CASSSLRQGYEQYF	TGTGCCAGCAGTTCACTCAGACAGGGCTACGAGCAGTACTTC
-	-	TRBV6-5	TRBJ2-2	CASSYSDGFNTGELFF	TGTGCCAGCAGTTACTCAGACGGATTTAACACCGGGGAGCTGTTTTTT
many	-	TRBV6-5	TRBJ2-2	CASIRGVDTGELFF	TGTGCCAGCATTAGGGGAGTCGACACCGGGGAGCTGTTTTTT
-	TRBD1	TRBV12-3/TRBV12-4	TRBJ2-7	CASSLSGGMSEQYF	TGTGCCAGCAGTTTATCAGGGGGTATGAGCGAGCAGTACTTC
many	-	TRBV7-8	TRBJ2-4	CASSSALADIQYF	TGTGCCAGCAGCTCCGCCCTAGCAGACATTCAGTACTTC
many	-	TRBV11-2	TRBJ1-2	CASSFGGSGGYTF	TGTGCCAGCAGCTTCGGGGGGTCGGGTGGCTACACCTTC
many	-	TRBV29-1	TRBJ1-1	CSVAQENTEAFF	TGCAGCGTTGCACAGGAGAACACTGAAGCTTTCTTT
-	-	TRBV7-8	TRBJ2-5	CASSRGRQETQYF	TGTGCCAGCAGTCGGGGACGGCAAGAGACCCAGTACTTC
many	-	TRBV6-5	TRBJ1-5	CASSSWSGFQPQHF	TGTGCCAGCAGTTCCTGGTCAGGTTTTCAGCCCCAGCATTTT
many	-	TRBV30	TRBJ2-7	CAYSGSKEQYF	TGTGCCTATTCCGGGTCTAAGGAGCAGTACTTC
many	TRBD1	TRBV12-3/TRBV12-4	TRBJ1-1	CASSLPPWDRGRVTTEAFF	TGTGCCAGCAGTCTACCGCCTTGGGACAGGGGGCGCGTGACCACTGAAGCTTTCTTT
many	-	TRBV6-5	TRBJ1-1	CASRPLRGTEAFF	TGTGCCAGCAGGCCTTTAAGGGGTACTGAAGCTTTCTTT
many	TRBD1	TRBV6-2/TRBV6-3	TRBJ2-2	CASSYSLQGSTGELFF	TGTGCCAGCAGTTACTCGTTACAGGGGAGCACCGGGGAGCTGTTTTTT
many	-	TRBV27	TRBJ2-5	CASSLVGRQETQYF	TGTGCCAGCAGTTTGGTTGGTCGCCAAGAGACCCAGTACTTC
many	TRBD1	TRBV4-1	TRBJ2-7	CASSPRQGSEQYF	TGCGCCAGCAGCCCTCGACAGGGGTCGGAGCAGTACTTC
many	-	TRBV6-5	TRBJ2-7	CASSYPLGEQYF	TGTGCCAGCAGTTACCCTCTTGGAGAGCAGTACTTC
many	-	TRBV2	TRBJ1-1	CASRLGVNTEAFF	TGTGCCAGCAGGCTGGGGGTTAACACTGAAGCTTTCTTT
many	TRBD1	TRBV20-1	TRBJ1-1	CSARAATLDRFF	TGCAGTGCTAGAGCCGCCACCCTGGACAGGTTCTTT
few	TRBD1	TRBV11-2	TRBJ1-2	CASSLPDRGGYTF	TGTGCCAGCAGCCTACCGGACAGGGGTGGCTACACCTTC
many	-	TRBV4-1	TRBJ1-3	CASSQVGNRQPVSGNTIYF	TGCGCCAGCAGCCAAGTTGGCAACCGACAGCCCGTCTCTGGAAACACCATATATTTT
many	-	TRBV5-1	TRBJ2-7	CASSPGTTTGEQYF	TGCGCCAGCAGCCCAGGGACCACCACGGGCGAGCAGTACTTC
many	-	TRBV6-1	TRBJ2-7	CASRDSHEQYF	TGTGCCAGCAGAGACAGCCACGAGCAGTACTTC
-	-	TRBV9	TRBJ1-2	CASSVSLGGYGYTF	TGTGCCAGCAGCGTATCCCTGGGGGGCTATGGCTACACCTTC
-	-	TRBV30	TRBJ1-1	CAWKKGNTEAFF	TGTGCCTGGAAAAAAGGGAACACTGAAGCTTTCTTT
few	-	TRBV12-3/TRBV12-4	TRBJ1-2	CASSLGTLYGYTF	TGTGCCAGCAGTTTAGGGACACTCTATGGCTACACCTTC
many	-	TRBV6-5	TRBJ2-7	CASSYSRSASEQYF	TGTGCCAGCAGTTACTCACGGTCAGCTTCCGAGCAGTACTTC
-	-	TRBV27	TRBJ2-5	CASSLGYPVQETQYF	TGTGCCAGCAGTTTAGGCTACCCGGTACAAGAGACCCAGTACTTC